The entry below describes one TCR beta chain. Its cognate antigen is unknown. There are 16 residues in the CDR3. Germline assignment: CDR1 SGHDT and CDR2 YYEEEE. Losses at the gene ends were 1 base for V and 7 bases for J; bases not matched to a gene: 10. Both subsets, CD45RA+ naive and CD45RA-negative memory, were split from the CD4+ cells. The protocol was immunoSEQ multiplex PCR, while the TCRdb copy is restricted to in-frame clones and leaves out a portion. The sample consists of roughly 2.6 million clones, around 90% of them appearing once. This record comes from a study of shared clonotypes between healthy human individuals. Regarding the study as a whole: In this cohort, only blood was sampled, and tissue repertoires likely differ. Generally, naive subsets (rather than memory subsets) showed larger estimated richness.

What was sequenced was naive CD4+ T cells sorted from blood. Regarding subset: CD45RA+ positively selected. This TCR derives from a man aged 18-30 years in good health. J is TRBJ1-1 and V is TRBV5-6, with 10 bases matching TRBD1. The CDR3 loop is CASSLRDRGQSGEAFF. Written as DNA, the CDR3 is TGTGCCAGCAGCTTGAGGGACAGGGGTCAATCAGGTGAAGCTTTCTTT.